This section outlines one TCR beta chain sequence together with its context. Its specific antigen is unknown. The record has no base qualities; no much larger clone is one base away. This specimen's treatment or condition label, per the study, means: 15 to 20 received Ad26.COV2.S at low or high dose, single or two shots; about 5 received placebo; per-sample allocation not given. For vaccine and placebo recipients, repertoires were sequenced using samples collected on day 63 after the first injection. In Cohort 1b, about 25 adults aged 18-55 years were enrolled at a single site in Boston, USA, between 29 July and 7 August 2020. As a vaccine, Ad26.COV2.S was a replication-incompetent adenovirus type 26 vector that expressed a prefusion-stabilized SARS-CoV-2 spike protein derived from the original Wuhan strain. This entry is derived from a study of Ad26.COV2.S vaccination and SARS-CoV-2 variants (dated by TCRdb to the early 2020s). For the wider study: Vaccine-arm donors were drawn from COV1001, a multicentre, randomized, double-blind, placebo-controlled phase I-IIa trial of Ad26.COV2.S in healthy adults. Ad26.COV2.S was administered intramuscularly at a dose of 5x10^10 or 1x10^11 viral particles, either as one shot or as two shots given 56 days apart. A total of roughly 32 samples were included in the TCR-sequenced set, comprising roughly 19 Ad26.COV2.S vaccine recipients, 5 placebo recipients and 8 SARS-CoV-2 convalescent individuals. Blinding of investigators to trial group allocation was maintained during experiments and outcome assessment. TCRbeta repertoire sequencing was used to assess the specificity and breadth of SARS-CoV-2-reactive T cell receptors after Ad26.COV2.S vaccination. Trial participants were randomized into five groups of five: low-dose or high-dose Ad26.COV2.S given once or twice, or placebo on both occasions.

TCRbeta CDR3 regions were sequenced with the immunoSEQ Assay. After extraction, genomic DNA underwent amplification by bias-controlled multiplex PCR, followed by high-throughput sequencing. On the study's bioinformatics: Collapsing and filtering of sequences were performed to quantify the absolute abundance of each unique TCRbeta CDR3 region. T cell fraction was estimated by normalizing TCRbeta template counts to usable DNA, which was measured by amplifying reference genes present in all nucleated cells. Repertoire TCRs were annotated as SARS-CoV-2-specific when V gene, CDR3 amino acid sequence and J gene were exactly matched to a known reactive TCR set. The reference SARS-CoV-2 TCR set came from MIRA and was filtered for enrichment in COVID-19-positive ImmuneCODE repertoires, removing public or cross-reactive TCRs. Based on the MIRA antigens, annotated TCRs were further analysed at the level of specific ORF or position within ORF. Depth was the summed frequency of annotated unique rearrangements, while breadth was defined as annotated unique rearrangements over total unique productive rearrangements. Group comparisons of TCR breadth used two-sided Wilcoxon rank-sum tests. TCRdb took over this immuneACCESS table, retaining in-frame rearrangements with V and J assigned. Such tables are incomplete; in checked studies, under half of the missing clones stem from an unresolved V gene, and the remainder is unexplained. The DNA was the basis for D and trimming; V, J and clone size are from that table. The sample records about 350,000 clones, 85% to 90% of which are singletons. Together, the top ten hold roughly 4.8% of the sample.

What the authors observed across the whole study: Comparable non-spike TCR breadth was observed between vaccine and placebo recipients, consistent with only spike being contained in the vaccine. After vaccination, spike-specific CD8+ and CD4+ T cell responses were reported to show substantial breadth. The study lacked the statistical power to compare responses across vaccine doses or regimens. Higher spike-specific TCR breadth was observed in Ad26.COV2.S recipients than in placebo recipients (P = 0.0014). It was noted by the authors that total T cell responses may have been underestimated by the TCR breadth and depth analyses.

The clonotype was recovered from a person between 18 and 59 years old who received the Ad26.COV2.S COVID-19 vaccine or a placebo. Sequenced material: peripheral blood, taken in a trial of Ad26.COV2.S vaccine versus placebo.

CDR3 region: CASSPRDSATYNEQFF. The nucleotide sequence reads as follows: TGTGCCAGCAGCCCTCGGGACAGTGCGACCTACAATGAGCAGTTCTTC. The chain is made from TRBV6-2 or TRBV6-3 and TRBJ2-1; 7 middle bases align to TRBD1. CDR1 and CDR2, per the germline V gene, are MNHEY and SVGEGT. Trimming leaves V shorter by 6 bases and J shorter by 2 bases, with the junction holding 10 bases beyond the gene matches. From the cysteine through the phenylalanine, the CDR3 covers 16 amino acids. Only the CDR3 DNA stays, 48 bases, in frame from base 1.